This TCR beta chain comes out of a study of blood T cell repertoires in COVID-19. Study-wide context: Material from acute and convalescent COVID-19 was sourced from the United States, Italy and Spain. T cells, B-cell-depleted T cells, or PBMCs supplied cDNA or gDNA.

Original methodology: The authors estimated nucleated cell counts from reference gene primer amplification. Only in-frame clones appear in the TCRdb table, and some are missing; sequencing was by immunoSEQ multiplex PCR. V, J and clone size derive from that table, while D and trimming were established from the DNA sequence. The data show more than 14,000 clones, approximately 92% seen once. The V end was cut by 6 bases, the J end by 4 bases, with 13 bases between. The CDR3 runs to 13 residues. Germline loops: CDR1 MNHEY, CDR2 SMNVEV (reference sequence). The sample consisted of peripheral blood. The chain has TRBV27 and TRBJ2-7; D possibly corresponds to TRBD1 (6 bases). The TCR originated in a human donor with active COVID-19. The donor label of this sample is uncertain. CDR3 sequence: CASSYRVRYEQYF. The CDR3 coding sequence is TGTGCCAGCAGCTACAGGGTGAGGTACGAGCAGTACTTC.